The clone carrying this T cell receptor (beta chain) is a singleton in its sample. Its antigen is unidentified. This sample is drawn from a study of T cell responses to AZD1222 COVID-19 vaccine. Study-wide results and caveats: All repertoire sampling was performed exclusively after the peak T cell response.

Trimming took 7 bases from V and 7 from J, leaving 13 bases between them. There are 12 residues in the CDR3. CDR1 MNHEY and CDR2 SVGAGI come from the germline V gene. The assay was immunoSEQ multiplex PCR, and TCRdb's table has in-frame clones only and misses some. The sample yields about 120,000 clones, roughly 91% seen once. Material: peripheral blood, obtained 28 days after the second AZD1222 dose. The gene calls are TRBV6-5 and TRBJ1-2; unclear D gene. This clonotype originated in an adult who received the AZD1222 COVID-19 vaccine. The CDR3 sequence is CASTPGIGGYTF. CDR3 DNA: TGTGCCAGCACCCCGGGCATTGGTGGCTACACCTTC.